The 8 T cell receptor beta chains below come from one sample, sequenced in a study of shared clonotypes between healthy human individuals. Assay used: immunoSEQ multiplex PCR; TCRdb lists only in-frame clones, some missing. The table records approximately 2,300,000 clones, about nine tenths of them present only once. Input material: naive CD4+ T cells from PBMCs. Subset specified: CD45RA+ positively selected. All receptors come from a man aged 18 to 35 in good health. Some clones in this sample may be carry-over from other donors' samples.

V and J are TRBV2 and TRBJ1-3; tentatively, D is TRBD1 (5 bases). Trimming removed 6 bases at V and 0 bases at J, with 15 bases between. Germline CDR1 SNHLY, CDR2 FYNNEI. The CDR3 covers 16 residues. CDR3 coding DNA: TGTGCCAGCAGCCCAGAAGGGGTCAGCTCTGGAAACACCATATATTTT. It encodes CASSPEGVSSGNTIYF.

The chain recombines TRBV7-9 with TRBJ2-3, with D tentatively TRBD1 or TRBD2 (5 bases each). The germline V gene has CDR1 SEHNR and CDR2 FQNEAQ (reference sequence). V lost 6 bases and J lost 2, with 18 bases in between. The CDR3 spans 16 residues. This CDR3 reads CASRSLGTPPTDTQYF. The CDR3 DNA sequence: TGTGCCAGCAGGAGCCTGGGGACCCCACCCACAGATACGCAGTATTTT. The variable domain in full, completed from reference TRBV7-9 and TRBJ2-3, reads DTGVSQNPRHKITKRGQNVTFRCDPISEHNRLYWYRQTLGQGPEFLTYFQNEAQLEKSRLLSDRFSAERPKGSFSTLEIQRTEQGDSAMYLCASRSLGTPPTDTQYFGPGTRLTVL.

The chain couples TRBV6-5 to TRBJ2-2; 7 bases align to TRBD2. Germline V gives CDR1 MNHEY, CDR2 SVGAGI. The V segment lost 6 bases and the J segment 7 bases; nucleotides outside the gene matches: 8. The CDR3 spans 14 residues. The CDR3 coding sequence is TGTGCCAGCAGGCGGGGGTTTTTGAGCGGGGAGCTGTTTTTT. Its protein is CASRRGFLSGELFF.

V usage is TRBV5-1 and J usage is TRBJ2-2, with D unresolved. The CDR3 sequence is 16 residues long. Germline CDR1 is SGHRS and CDR2 is YFSETQ. V gave up 0 bases and J gave up 1 base, with 10 bases separating them. The CDR3 nucleotides are TGCGCCAGCAGCTTGGTCGCGGCAGTGAACACCGGGGAGCTGTTTTTT. It yields the protein CASSLVAAVNTGELFF.

This chain joins TRBV5-1 and TRBJ2-5; 11 bases line up with TRBD1. From germline, CDR1 is SGHRS and CDR2 YFSETQ. Trimming took 4 bases from V and 3 from J; bases not matched to a gene: 8. CDR3 size: 16 residues. The CDR3 DNA is TGCGCCAGCAGCCCGAACGGACAGGGGGCGGAAGAGACCCAGTACTTC. This codes for CASSPNGQGAEETQYF.

This chain joins TRBV18 and TRBJ2-7; D gene ambiguous. The germline V and J ends were trimmed by 3 bases and 2 bases, with 11 bases remaining between them. The germline gives CDR1 KGHSH, CDR2 LQKENI. This CDR3 spans 14 amino acids. This CDR3 reads CASSPSVGTYEQYF. In DNA, the CDR3 is TGTGCCAGCTCACCCTCGGTAGGCACCTACGAGCAGTACTTC. The complete variable domain, with remaining parts taken from reference TRBV18 and TRBJ2-7, reads NAGVMQNPRHLVRRRGQEARLRCSPMKGHSHVYWYRQLPEEGLKFMVYLQKENIIDESGMPKERFSAEFPKEGPSILRIQQVVRGDSAAYFCASSPSVGTYEQYFGPGTRLTVT.

Only one count was recorded for this clone. The CDR3 spells CASKARPLEGYTF. The DNA of the CDR3 is TGTGCCAGCAAGGCCAGGCCGCTCGAGGGCTACACCTTC. The V gene is TRBV6-5, the J gene TRBJ1-2; D not resolved. In germline, CDR1 is MNHEY, CDR2 SVGAGI. The V end lost 7 bases, the J end lost 8 bases, and 17 bases lay between the germline ends. CDR3 length: 13 residues.

This rearrangement joins TRBV5-1 to TRBJ2-1; TRBD2 matches 10 bases. The V segment lost 5 bases and the J segment 8 bases; nucleotides outside the gene matches: 13. The length of the CDR3 is 16 residues. Germline-derived CDR1 and CDR2 are SGHRS and YFSETQ. This CDR3 reads CASSLLSSGSSDEQFF. The CDR3, as DNA: TGCGCCAGCAGTTTGCTTTCTAGCGGGAGTAGCGATGAGCAGTTCTTC.